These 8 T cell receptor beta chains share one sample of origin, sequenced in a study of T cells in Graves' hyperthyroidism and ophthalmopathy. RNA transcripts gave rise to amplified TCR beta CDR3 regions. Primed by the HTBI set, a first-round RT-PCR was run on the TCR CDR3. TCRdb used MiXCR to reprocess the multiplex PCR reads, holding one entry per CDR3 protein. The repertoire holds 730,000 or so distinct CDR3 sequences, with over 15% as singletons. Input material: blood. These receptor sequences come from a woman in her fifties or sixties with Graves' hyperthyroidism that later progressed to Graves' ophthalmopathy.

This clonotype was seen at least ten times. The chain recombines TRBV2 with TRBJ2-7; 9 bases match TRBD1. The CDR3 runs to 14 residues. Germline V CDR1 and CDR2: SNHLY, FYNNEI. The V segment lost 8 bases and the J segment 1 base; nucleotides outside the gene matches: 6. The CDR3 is CASCGGTGSYEQYF. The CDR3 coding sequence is TGTGCCAGCTGTGGTGGGACAGGGTCCTACGAGCAGTACTTC. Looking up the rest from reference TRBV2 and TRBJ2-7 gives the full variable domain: EPEVTQTPSHQVTQMGQEVILRCVPISNHLYFYWYRQILGQKVEFLVSFYNNEISEKSEIFDDQFSVERPDGSNFTLKIRSTKLEDSAMYFCASCGGTGSYEQYFGPGTRLTVT.

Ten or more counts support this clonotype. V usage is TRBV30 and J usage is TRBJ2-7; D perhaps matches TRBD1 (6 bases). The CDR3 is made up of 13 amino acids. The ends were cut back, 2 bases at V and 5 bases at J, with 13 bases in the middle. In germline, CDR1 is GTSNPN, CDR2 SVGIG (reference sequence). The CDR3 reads CAWSRWQGNEQYF. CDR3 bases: TGTGCCTGGAGTAGGTGGCAGGGGAACGAGCAGTACTTC.

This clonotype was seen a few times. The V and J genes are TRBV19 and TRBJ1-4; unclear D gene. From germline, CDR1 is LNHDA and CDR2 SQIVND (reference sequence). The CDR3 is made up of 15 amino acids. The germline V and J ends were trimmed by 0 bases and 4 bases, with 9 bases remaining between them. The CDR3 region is CASSIDSVVNEKLFF. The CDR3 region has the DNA TGTGCCAGTAGTATAGATTCCGTCGTTAATGAAAAACTGTTTTTT.

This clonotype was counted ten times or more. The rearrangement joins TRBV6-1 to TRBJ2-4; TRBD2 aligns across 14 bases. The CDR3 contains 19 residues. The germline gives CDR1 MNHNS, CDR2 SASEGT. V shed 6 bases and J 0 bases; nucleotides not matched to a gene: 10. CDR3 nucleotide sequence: TGTGCCAGCAGCCCCGGACTAGCGGGGGGCCCCATAGCCAAAAACATTCAGTACTTC. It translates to CASSPGLAGGPIAKNIQYF.

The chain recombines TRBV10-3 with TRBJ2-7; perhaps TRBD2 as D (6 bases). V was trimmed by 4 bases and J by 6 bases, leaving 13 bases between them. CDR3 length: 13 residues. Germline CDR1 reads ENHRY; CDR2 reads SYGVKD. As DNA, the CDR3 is TGTGCCATCAGTGGCCAGGAGGGAGGCGAGCAGTACTTC. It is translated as CAISGQEGGEQYF.

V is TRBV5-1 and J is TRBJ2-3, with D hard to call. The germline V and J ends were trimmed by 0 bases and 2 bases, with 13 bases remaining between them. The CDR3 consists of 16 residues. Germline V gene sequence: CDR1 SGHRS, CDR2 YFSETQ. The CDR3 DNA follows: TGCGCCAGCAGCTTGGTTGGCGATGTTAACACAGATACGCAGTATTTT. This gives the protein CASSLVGDVNTDTQYF.

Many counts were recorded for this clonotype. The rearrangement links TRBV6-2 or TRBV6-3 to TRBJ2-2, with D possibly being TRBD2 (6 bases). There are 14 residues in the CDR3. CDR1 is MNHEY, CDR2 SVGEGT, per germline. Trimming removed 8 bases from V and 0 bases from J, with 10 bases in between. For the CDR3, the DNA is TGTGCCAGCTATGGGAGGACGAACACCGGGGAGCTGTTTTTT. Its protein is CASYGRTNTGELFF.

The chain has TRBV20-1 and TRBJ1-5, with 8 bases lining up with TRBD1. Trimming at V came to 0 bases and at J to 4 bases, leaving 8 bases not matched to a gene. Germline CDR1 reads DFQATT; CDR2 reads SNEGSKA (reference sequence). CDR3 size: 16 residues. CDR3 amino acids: CSARDPWDRQNQPQHF. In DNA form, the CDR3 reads TGCAGTGCTAGAGATCCCTGGGACAGGCAGAATCAGCCCCAGCATTTT.